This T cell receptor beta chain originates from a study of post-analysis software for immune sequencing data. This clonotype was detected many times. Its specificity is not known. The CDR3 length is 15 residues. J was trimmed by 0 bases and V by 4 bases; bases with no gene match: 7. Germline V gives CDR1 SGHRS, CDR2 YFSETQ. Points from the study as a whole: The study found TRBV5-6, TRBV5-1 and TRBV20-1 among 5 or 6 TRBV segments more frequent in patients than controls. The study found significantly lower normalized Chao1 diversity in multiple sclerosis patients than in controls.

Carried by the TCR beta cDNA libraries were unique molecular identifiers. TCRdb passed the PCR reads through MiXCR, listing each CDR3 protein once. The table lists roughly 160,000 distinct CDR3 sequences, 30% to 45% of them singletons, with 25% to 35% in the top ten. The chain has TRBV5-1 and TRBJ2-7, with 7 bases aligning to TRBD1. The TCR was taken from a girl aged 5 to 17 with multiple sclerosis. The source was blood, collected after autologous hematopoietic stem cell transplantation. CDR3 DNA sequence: TGCGCCAGCAGCCAGGGGGACAGAGTCTCCTACGAGCAGTACTTC. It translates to CASSQGDRVSYEQYF.